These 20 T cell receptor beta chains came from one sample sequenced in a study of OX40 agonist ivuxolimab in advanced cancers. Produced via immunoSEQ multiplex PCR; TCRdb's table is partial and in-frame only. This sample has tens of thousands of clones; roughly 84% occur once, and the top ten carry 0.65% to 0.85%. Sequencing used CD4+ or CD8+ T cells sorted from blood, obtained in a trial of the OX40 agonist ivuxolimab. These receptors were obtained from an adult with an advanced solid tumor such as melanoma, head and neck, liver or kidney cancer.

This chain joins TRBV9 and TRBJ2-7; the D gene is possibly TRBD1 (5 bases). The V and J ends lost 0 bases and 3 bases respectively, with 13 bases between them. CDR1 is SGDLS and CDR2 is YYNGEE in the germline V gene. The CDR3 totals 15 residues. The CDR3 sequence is CASSVEQGVGYEQYF. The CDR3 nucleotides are TGTGCCAGCAGCGTAGAGCAGGGCGTAGGCTACGAGCAGTACTTC.

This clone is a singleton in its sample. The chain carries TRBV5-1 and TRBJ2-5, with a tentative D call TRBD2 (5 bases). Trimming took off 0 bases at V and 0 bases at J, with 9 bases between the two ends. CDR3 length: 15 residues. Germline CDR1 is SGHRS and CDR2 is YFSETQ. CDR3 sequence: CASSLDGVYQETQYF. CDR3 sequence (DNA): TGCGCCAGCAGCTTGGACGGGGTCTACCAAGAGACCCAGTACTTC.

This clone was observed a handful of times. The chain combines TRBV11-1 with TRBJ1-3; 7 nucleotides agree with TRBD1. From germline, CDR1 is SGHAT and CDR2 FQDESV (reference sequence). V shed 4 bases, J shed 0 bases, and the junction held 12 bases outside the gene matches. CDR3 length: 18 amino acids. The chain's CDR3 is CASSSNPGQIFSGNTIYF. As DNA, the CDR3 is TGTGCCAGCAGCTCGAATCCGGGACAGATATTCTCTGGAAACACCATATATTTT.

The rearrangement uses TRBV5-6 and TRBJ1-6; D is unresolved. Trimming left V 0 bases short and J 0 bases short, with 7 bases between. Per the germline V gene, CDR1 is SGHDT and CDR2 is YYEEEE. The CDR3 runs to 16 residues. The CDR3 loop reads CASSLAGSSYNSPLHF. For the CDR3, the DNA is TGTGCCAGCAGCTTGGCGGGCAGCTCCTATAATTCACCCCTCCACTTT.

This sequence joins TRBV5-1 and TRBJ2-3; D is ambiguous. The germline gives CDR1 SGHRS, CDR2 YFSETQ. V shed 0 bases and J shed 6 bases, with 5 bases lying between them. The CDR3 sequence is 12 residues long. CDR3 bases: TGCGCCAGCAGCTTGGTAGGGGATACGCAGTATTTT. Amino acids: CASSLVGDTQYF.

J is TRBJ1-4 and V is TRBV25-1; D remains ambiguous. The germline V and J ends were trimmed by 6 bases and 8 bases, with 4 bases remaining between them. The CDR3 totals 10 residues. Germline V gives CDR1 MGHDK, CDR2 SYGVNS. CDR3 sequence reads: CASRREKLFF. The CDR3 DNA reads TGTGCCAGCAGACGGGAAAAACTGTTTTTT.

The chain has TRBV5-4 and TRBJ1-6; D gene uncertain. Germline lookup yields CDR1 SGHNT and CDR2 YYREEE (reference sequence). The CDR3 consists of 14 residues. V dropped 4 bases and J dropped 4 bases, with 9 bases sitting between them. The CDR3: CASSPSMYNSPLHF. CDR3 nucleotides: TGTGCCAGCAGCCCATCGATGTATAATTCACCCCTCCACTTT.

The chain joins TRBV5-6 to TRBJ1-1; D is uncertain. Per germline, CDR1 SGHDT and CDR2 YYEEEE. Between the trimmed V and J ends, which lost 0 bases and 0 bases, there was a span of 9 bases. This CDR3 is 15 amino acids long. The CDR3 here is CASSLVDRMNTEAFF. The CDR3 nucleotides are TGTGCCAGCAGCTTGGTAGACCGGATGAACACTGAAGCTTTCTTT.

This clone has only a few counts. CDR3 DNA sequence: TGTGCCAGCAGTACCGGGTGGAAAAACATTCAGTACTTC. Translating gives CASSTGWKNIQYF. This sequence joins TRBV6-5 and TRBJ2-4, with D unresolved. CDR3 length: 13 residues. V shed 5 bases and J shed 4 bases, with 9 bases lying between them. Germline V gives CDR1 MNHEY, CDR2 SVGAGI.

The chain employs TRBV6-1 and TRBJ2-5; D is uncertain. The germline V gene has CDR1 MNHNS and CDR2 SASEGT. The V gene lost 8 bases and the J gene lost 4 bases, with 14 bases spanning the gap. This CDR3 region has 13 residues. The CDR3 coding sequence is TGTGCCAGCGGCCCCCACGGCGGAGAGACCCAGTACTTC. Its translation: CASGPHGGETQYF.

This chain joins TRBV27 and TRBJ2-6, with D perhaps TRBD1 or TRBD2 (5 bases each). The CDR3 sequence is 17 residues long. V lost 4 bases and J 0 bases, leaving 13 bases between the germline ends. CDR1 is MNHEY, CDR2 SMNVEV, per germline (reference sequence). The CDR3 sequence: CASSSPGPISGANVLTF. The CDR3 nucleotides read TGTGCCAGCAGTTCCCCGGGACCGATCTCTGGGGCCAACGTCCTGACTTTC. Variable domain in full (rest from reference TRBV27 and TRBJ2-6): EAQVTQNPRYLITVTGKKLTVTCSQNMNHEYMSWYRQDPGLGLRQIYYSMNVEVTDKGDVPEGYKVSRKEKRNFPLILESPSPNQTSLYFCASSSPGPISGANVLTFGAGSRLTVL.

Here the CDR3 DNA reads TGCGCCAGCAGACCTACCGGGACTAGCGGGAGGGCCTACGAGCAGTACTTC. It codes for CASRPTGTSGRAYEQYF. The rearrangement joins TRBV5-1 to TRBJ2-7; 16 bases match TRBD2. Losses at the gene ends were 5 bases for V and 2 bases for J; bases not matched to a gene: 7. The CDR3 totals 17 residues. The germline V gene has CDR1 SGHRS and CDR2 YFSETQ.

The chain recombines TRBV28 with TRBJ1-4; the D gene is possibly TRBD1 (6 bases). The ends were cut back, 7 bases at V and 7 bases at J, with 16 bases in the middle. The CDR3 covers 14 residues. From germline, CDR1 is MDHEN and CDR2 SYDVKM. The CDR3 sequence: CASTLGGGGEKLFF. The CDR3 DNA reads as TGTGCCAGCACCCTGGGGGGAGGGGGTGAAAAACTGTTTTTT.

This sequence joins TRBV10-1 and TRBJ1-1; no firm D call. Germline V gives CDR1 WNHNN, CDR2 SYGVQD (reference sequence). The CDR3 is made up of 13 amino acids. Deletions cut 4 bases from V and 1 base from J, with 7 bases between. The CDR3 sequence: CASSGGRNTEAFF. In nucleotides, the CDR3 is TGCGCCAGCAGTGGTGGCAGGAACACTGAAGCTTTCTTT.

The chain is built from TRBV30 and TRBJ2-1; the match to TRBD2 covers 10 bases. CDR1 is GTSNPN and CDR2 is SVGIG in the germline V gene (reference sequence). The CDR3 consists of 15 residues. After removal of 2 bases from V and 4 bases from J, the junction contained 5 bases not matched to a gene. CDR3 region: CAWSRTSGRYNEQFF. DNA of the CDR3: TGTGCCTGGAGTCGGACTAGCGGAAGATACAATGAGCAGTTCTTC.

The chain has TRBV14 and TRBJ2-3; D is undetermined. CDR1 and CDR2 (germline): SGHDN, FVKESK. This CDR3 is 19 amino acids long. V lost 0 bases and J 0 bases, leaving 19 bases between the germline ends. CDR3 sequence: CASSQDPRTAFLSTDTQYF. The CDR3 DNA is TGTGCCAGCAGCCAAGATCCCCGGACCGCATTCCTTAGCACAGATACGCAGTATTTT.

The CDR3: CASSQAHTGLAENNEQFF. The CDR3 region has the DNA TGTGCCAGCAGCCAAGCCCATACTGGACTAGCGGAAAACAATGAGCAGTTCTTC. This chain links TRBV4-2 with TRBJ2-1, with 10 bases aligning to TRBD2. Germline CDR1 is LGHNA and CDR2 is YNFKEQ. The CDR3 loop spans 18 amino acids. Trimming cost V 1 base and J 5 bases; bases outside gene matches: 11.

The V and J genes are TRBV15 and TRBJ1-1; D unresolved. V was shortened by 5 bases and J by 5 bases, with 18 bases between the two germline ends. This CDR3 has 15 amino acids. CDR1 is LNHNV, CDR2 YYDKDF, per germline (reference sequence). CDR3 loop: CATSPPRGSWTEAFF. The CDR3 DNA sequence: TGTGCCACCAGCCCACCCAGAGGGTCTTGGACTGAAGCTTTCTTT.

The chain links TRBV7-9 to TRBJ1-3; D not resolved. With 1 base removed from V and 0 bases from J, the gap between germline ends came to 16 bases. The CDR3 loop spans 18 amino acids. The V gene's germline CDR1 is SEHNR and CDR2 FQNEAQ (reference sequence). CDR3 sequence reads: CASSLGGGGVSSGNTIYF. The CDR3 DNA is TGTGCCAGCAGCTTAGGAGGAGGCGGCGTCTCCTCTGGAAACACCATATATTTT.

CDR3 nucleotide sequence: TGTGCCAGCAGCTTGGTCGGCGTAACTAATGAAAAACTGTTTTTT. This translates into CASSLVGVTNEKLFF. The chain joins TRBV5-6 to TRBJ1-4; D remains ambiguous. CDR3 length: 15 amino acids. The V and J ends lost 0 bases and 1 base respectively, with 7 bases between them. Germline-derived CDR1 and CDR2 are SGHDT and YYEEEE.